This record covers a single T cell receptor beta chain. The target antigen is unknown. These data come from a study of T cell responses to AZD1222 COVID-19 vaccine. Study results and limitations: The donors showed a predominance of white British ancestry and of females, with possible underestimation of clonal diversity. Spike-specific TCR breadth and depth both grew after two AZD1222 doses. At baseline, just a handful of AZD1222 recipients tested seropositive.

This CDR3 comprises 17 residues. CDR1 and CDR2 from the germline V gene are SQVTM and ANQGSEA. V dropped 5 bases and J dropped 0 bases, with 17 bases sitting between them. Profiling relied on immunoSEQ multiplex PCR, and the TCRdb table lists in-frame clones only, not all of them. This table has about 140,000 clones, 80% to 95% appearing once. The clonotype was recovered from an adult in good health. The chain carries TRBV29-1 and TRBJ2-6; weak D call: TRBD2 (6 bases). The source was peripheral blood, collected on day 0 of AZD1222 vaccination. The CDR3 bases are TGCAGCGTTTTTCTGAGCCCCGGGGGCTCTGGGGCCAACGTCCTGACTTTC. It codes for CSVFLSPGGSGANVLTF. Supplemented by reference TRBV29-1 and TRBJ2-6, the full variable domain reads SAVISQKPSRDICQRGTSLTIQCQVDSQVTMMFWYRQQPGQSLTLIATANQGSEATYESGFVIDKFPISRPNLTFSTLTVSNMSPEDSSIYLCSVFLSPGGSGANVLTFGAGSRLTVL.